The T cell receptor beta chain described here comes from a study of PD-1 blockade in classical Hodgkin lymphoma. TCRdb's copy holds only in-frame clones and misses some; the assay was immunoSEQ multiplex PCR. The data hold 100,000 or so clones, with roughly 91% observed a single time. Points on this clone: What it binds is not known.

Whole-study findings and limits: The CD4+ diversity rise by C4D1 was clearest in complete responders. Patients who began taking nivolumab under 1 year after ASCT were left out.

Each patient's relapse followed autologous stem cell transplantation, and brentuximab vedotin exposure varied. The study recorded best responses of complete response, partial response or progressive disease. The specimen comprised peripheral blood mononuclear cells (PBMCs), sampled before the second cycle of nivolumab. This receptor was obtained from a human donor with classical Hodgkin lymphoma.

CDR3 sequence (DNA): TGTGCCAGCAGCCCCATCCTTTTGGGGGCAGAATCACCCCTCCACTTT. This translates into CASSPILLGAESPLHF. V is TRBV14 and J is TRBJ1-6; weak D call: TRBD1 (6 bases). Trimming cost V 4 bases and J 10 bases, with 20 bases left between them. The V gene's germline CDR1 is SGHDN and CDR2 FVKESK. The CDR3 runs to 16 residues.